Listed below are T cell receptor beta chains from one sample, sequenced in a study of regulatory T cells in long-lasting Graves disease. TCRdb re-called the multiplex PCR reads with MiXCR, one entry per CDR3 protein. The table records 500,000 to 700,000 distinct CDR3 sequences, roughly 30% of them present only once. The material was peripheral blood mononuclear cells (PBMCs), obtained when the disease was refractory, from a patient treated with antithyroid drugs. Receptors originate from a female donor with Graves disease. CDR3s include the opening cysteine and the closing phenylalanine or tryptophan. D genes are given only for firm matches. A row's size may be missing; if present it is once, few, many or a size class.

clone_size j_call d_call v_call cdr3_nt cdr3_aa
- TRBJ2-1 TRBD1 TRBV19 TGTGCCAGTAGTATCTGGCAGGGACAGGGGTACAATGAGCAGTTCTTC CASSIWQGQGYNEQFF
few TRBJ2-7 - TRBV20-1 TGCAGTGCTAGAGACAACGACGAGCAGTACTTC CSARDNDEQYF
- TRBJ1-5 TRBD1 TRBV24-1 TGTGCCACCAGTGATAACGGACAGGGGAGCAATCAGCCCCAGCATTTT CATSDNGQGSNQPQHF
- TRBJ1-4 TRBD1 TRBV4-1 TGCGCCAGCAGCCAGAAGTGGGACAGGGGTTCGAAAAAACTGTTTTTT CASSQKWDRGSKKLFF
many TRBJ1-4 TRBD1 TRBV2 TGTGCCAGCAGTCGGGACAGGGCTTCTAATGAAAAACTGTTTTTT CASSRDRASNEKLFF
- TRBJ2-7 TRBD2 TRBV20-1 TGCAGTGCCGTTCCGGGACTAGCGGGAGCCGCGACCTACGAGCAGTACTTC CSAVPGLAGAATYEQYF
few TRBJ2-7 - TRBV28 TGTGCCAGCAGTCTATTTGGGGGTATCTACGAGCAGTACTTC CASSLFGGIYEQYF
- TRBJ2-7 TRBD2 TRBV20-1 TGCAGTGCTAAGCGGGAGCCAGGCGAGCAGTACTTC CSAKREPGEQYF
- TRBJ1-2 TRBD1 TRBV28 TGTGCCAGCAGTCCTTCGGGACAGGGGTTGGGAGGCTACACCTTC CASSPSGQGLGGYTF
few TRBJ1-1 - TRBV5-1 TGCGCCAGCAGCCCAGGTGAGGGGAACACTGAAGCTTTCTTT CASSPGEGNTEAFF
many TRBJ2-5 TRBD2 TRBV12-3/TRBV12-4 TGTGCCAGCAGTCGATTAGCGGGAGGGCCTGGTGAGACCCAGTACTTC CASSRLAGGPGETQYF
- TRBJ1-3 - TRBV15 TGTGCCACCAGCAGAGACAGGGCTTTTGGAAACACCATATATTTT CATSRDRAFGNTIYF
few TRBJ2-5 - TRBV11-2 TGTGCCAGCAGCTTAGTTTTGGGCCAAGAGACCCAGTACTTC CASSLVLGQETQYF
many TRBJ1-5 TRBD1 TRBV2 TGTGCCAGCATTCGGGACAGATTTAGCAATCAGCCCCAGCATTTT CASIRDRFSNQPQHF
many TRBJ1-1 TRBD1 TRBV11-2 TGTGCCAGCAGCTTGCGGGACAGACTGAACACTGAAGCTTTCTTT CASSLRDRLNTEAFF
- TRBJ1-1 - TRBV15 TGTGCCACCACCCGGTCGGCGAACACTGAAGCTTTCTTT CATTRSANTEAFF
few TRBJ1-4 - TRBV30 TGTGCCTGGAGTTGGGAAGGGCTAGGAGAAAAACTGTTTTTT CAWSWEGLGEKLFF
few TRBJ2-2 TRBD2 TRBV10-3 TGTGCCATCAGTGATGGGCTAGCGGGACACACCGGGGAGCTGTTTTTT CAISDGLAGHTGELFF
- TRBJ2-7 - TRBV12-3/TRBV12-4 TGTGCCAGCAGTTTTCGGGGGAACCAAGGGGAGCAGTACTTC CASSFRGNQGEQYF
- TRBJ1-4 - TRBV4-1 TGCGCCAGCAGCCAAGTTGAGTTTGCTAATGAAAAACTGTTTTTT CASSQVEFANEKLFF
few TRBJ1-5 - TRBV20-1 TGCAGTGCTAGAGAGGCTGAGAATAGCAATCAGCCCCAGCATTTT CSAREAENSNQPQHF
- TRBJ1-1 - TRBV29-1 TGCAGCGTTGAAGGTTTGTACAGCTTTATGAACACTGAAGCTTTCTTT CSVEGLYSFMNTEAFF
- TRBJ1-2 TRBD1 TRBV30 TGTGCCTGGAGGGGGACAGCCTATGGCTACACCTTC CAWRGTAYGYTF
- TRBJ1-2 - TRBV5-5 TGTGCCAGCAGCATACAGGGTCAAGAAAACTATGGCTACACCTTC CASSIQGQENYGYTF
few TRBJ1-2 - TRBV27 TGTGCCAGCAGTCCGACGGACCCATACTATGGCTACACCTTC CASSPTDPYYGYTF
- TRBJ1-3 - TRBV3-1 TGTGCCAGCAGCCAAGATCAGCCTTGGGCATCTGGAAACACCATATATTTT CASSQDQPWASGNTIYF
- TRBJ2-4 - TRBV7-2 TGTGCCAGCAGCTTACTGGGTAACGCCAAAAACATTCAGTACTTC CASSLLGNAKNIQYF
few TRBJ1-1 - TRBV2 TGTGCCAGCATAGATTCTGACACTGAAGCTTTCTTT CASIDSDTEAFF
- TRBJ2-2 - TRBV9 TGTGCCAGCAGCCGCGAACCTACCGGGGAGCTGTTTTTT CASSREPTGELFF
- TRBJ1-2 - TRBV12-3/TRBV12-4 TGTGCCAGCAGCCAAACAGCCCGCTCGACTGCGGGGTATGGCTACACCTTC CASSQTARSTAGYGYTF
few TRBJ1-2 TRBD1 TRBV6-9 TGTGCCAGCAGTTACGAGGGACAGGGGGCTTGGGGCTACACCTTC CASSYEGQGAWGYTF
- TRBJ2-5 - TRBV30 TGTGCCTGGAGTATCGACTCCGGAAGCCGAGAGACCCAGTACTTC CAWSIDSGSRETQYF
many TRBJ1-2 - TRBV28 TGTGCCAGCAGGGGGGACTTTTTGTTAAGTGGCTACACCTTC CASRGDFLLSGYTF
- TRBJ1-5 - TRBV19 TGTGCCAGTAGTATAAACGATTTTGGCAATCAGCCCCAGCATTTT CASSINDFGNQPQHF
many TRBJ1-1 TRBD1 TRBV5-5 TGTGCCAGCAGCTTGGGACAGGGGAAAGCTTTCTTT CASSLGQGKAFF
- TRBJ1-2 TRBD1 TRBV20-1 TGCAGTGCTAGTACAGGGGAATCCTACTATGGCTACACCTTC CSASTGESYYGYTF
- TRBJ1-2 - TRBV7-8 TGTGCCAGCAGCTCCATAGGACAAGGAGGCTCCTATGGCTACACCTTC CASSSIGQGGSYGYTF
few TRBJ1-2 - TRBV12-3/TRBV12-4 TGTGCCAGCAGTGCACACCTTTCTAACTATGGCTACACCTTC CASSAHLSNYGYTF
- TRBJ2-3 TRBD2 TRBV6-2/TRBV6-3 TGTGCCAGCAGGCCGCCAAGAGCGGGAGTAACAGATACGCAGTATTTT CASRPPRAGVTDTQYF
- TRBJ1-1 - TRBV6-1 TGTGCCAGCAGACTACACGGGGAAGCTTTCTTT CASRLHGEAFF
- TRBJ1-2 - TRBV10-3 TGTGCCATCAGTGAGTCGGCCGCCAACTATGGCTACACCTTC CAISESAANYGYTF
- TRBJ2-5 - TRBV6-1 TGTGCCAGCAGTATCGGGGGGCTAGAGACCCAGTACTTC CASSIGGLETQYF
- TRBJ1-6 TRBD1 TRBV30 TGTGCCTGCCGGGACAGGGCCAAAGTCCTACAAGATTCACCCCTCCACTTT CACRDRAKVLQDSPLHF
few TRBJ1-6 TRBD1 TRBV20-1 TGCAGTGCTTCCGAATCAGGGGGCGGTAATTCACCCCTCCACTTT CSASESGGGNSPLHF
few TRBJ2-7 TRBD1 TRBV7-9 TGTGCCAGCAGCCCTACCTGGACAGGGAAGGTCCACGAGCAGTACTTC CASSPTWTGKVHEQYF
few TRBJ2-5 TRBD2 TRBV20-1 TGCAGTGCTAGAGAGACTAGCGGGAGGGCGATCCAAGAGACCCAGTACTTC CSARETSGRAIQETQYF
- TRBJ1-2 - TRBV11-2 TGTGCCAGCAGCCTTATACAAGGGAGCTATGGCTACACCTTC CASSLIQGSYGYTF